This T cell receptor (beta chain) came from a study of blood T cell repertoires in COVID-19. In the study overall: Donors in the United States, Italy and Spain gave samples during acute or convalescent COVID-19. T cells, B-cell-depleted T cells, or PBMCs supplied cDNA or gDNA.

Methods used by the authors: Reference gene primer amplification gave nucleated cell count estimates. The method was immunoSEQ multiplex PCR; TCRdb's version includes in-frame clones alone and lacks a portion of them. V, J and clone size reflect that table, while D and trimming were determined from the DNA. The sample includes about 170,000 clones, 85% of them seen just once. CDR1 SGHTA and CDR2 FQGTGA come from the germline V gene. There are 13 residues in the CDR3. After removal of 5 bases from V and 4 bases from J, the junction contained 4 bases not matched to a gene. V usage is TRBV7-3 and J usage is TRBJ1-2; 7 nucleotides match TRBD1. Material for sequencing was peripheral blood. This receptor was identified in a human donor with acute or convalescent COVID-19. The donor label of this sample is uncertain. In DNA, the CDR3 is TGTGCCAGCAGCCCATCAGGGGGCTATGGCTACACCTTC. Its protein is CASSPSGGYGYTF.